The clone carrying this T cell receptor beta chain was seen repeatedly, ten times or more. The data derive from a study of molecular identifiers for immune sequencing clone quantification. The V gene's germline CDR1 is SGHVS and CDR2 FNYEAQ. The length of the CDR3 is 14 residues. With 2 bases clipped from V and 6 bases from J, the junction kept 3 bases outside the gene matches. Making the bulk TCR libraries relied on previously described methods and listed TCR primers. In TCRdb, the PCR reads were re-called with MiXCR into one record per CDR3 protein. Of 97,000 or so distinct CDR3 sequences in the sample, 24% were seen once.

Sequenced input: naive CD8+ T cells from blood, with Jurkat cell RNA spiked in. Subset described: FACS-sorted CD8+CD4-CCR7+CD45RA+ naive T cells. The TCR sequence derives from a human donor in good health. Some libraries in this study had Jurkat cell RNA spiked in. The V and J genes are TRBV7-6 and TRBJ2-3; 9 bases align to TRBD2. The CDR3 here is CASSLSSGGDTQYF. Written as DNA, the CDR3 is TGTGCCAGCAGCTTAAGTAGCGGGGGTGATACGCAGTATTTT.